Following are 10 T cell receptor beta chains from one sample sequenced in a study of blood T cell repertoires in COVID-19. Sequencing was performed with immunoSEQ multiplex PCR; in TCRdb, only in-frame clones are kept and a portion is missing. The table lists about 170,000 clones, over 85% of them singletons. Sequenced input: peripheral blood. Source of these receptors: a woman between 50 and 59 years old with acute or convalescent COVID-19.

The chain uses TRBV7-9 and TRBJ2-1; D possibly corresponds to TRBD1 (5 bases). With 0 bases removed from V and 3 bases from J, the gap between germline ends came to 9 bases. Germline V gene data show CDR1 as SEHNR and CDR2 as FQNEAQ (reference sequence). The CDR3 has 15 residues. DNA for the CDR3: TGTGCCAGCAGCTTAGCGTACGACAGCTACAATGAGCAGTTCTTC. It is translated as CASSLAYDSYNEQFF.

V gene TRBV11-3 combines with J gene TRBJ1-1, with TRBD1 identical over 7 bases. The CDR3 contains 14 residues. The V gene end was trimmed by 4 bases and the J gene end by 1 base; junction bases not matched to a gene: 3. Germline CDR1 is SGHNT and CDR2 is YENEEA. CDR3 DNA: TGTGCCAGCAGCTCGGGACAGCGGAACACTGAAGCTTTCTTT. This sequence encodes CASSSGQRNTEAFF.

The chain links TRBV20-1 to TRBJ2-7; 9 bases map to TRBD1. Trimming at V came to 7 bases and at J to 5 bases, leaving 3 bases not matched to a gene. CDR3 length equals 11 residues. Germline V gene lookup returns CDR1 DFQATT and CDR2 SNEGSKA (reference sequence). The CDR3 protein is CSVGQGNEQYF. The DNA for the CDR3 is TGCAGTGTCGGACAGGGGAACGAGCAGTACTTC.

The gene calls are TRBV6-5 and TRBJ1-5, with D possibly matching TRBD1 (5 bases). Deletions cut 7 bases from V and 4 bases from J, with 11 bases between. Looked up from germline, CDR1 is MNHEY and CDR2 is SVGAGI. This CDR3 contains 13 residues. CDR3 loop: CASMAGWNQPQHF. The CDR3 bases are TGTGCCAGCATGGCAGGGTGGAATCAGCCCCAGCATTTT.

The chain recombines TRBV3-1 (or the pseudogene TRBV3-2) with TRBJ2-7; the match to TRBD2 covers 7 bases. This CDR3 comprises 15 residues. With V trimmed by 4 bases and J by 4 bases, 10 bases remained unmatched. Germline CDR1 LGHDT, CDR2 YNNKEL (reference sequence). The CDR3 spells CASSPLGLAEYEQYF. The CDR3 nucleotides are TGTGCCAGCAGCCCACTTGGCCTAGCGGAATACGAGCAGTACTTC.

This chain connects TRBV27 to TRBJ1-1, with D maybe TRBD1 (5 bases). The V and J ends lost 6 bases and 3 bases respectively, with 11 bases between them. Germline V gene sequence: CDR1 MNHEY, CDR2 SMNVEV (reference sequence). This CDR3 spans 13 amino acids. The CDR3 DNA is TGTGCCAGCAGAGGGACGGGGGACACTGAAGCTTTCTTT. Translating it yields CASRGTGDTEAFF.

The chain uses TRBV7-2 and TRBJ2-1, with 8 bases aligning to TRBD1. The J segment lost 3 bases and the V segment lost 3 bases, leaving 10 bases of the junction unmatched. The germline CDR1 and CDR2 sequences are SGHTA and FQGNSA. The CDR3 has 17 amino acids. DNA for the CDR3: TGTGCCAGCAGCTTGGGGGCCGGGACAGGTAACTACAATGAGCAGTTCTTC. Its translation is CASSLGAGTGNYNEQFF.

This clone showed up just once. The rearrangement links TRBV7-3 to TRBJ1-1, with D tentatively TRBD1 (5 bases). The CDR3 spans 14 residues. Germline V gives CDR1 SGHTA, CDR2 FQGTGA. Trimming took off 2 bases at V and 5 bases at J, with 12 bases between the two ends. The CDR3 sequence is CASSLQGSTTEAFF. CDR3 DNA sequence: TGTGCCAGCAGCTTACAGGGTTCAACAACTGAAGCTTTCTTT.

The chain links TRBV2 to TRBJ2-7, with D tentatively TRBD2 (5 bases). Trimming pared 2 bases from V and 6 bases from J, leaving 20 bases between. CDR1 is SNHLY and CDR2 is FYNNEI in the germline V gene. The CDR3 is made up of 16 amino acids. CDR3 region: CASSESSGVLRGEQYF. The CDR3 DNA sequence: TGTGCCAGCAGTGAATCATCCGGGGTTCTAAGAGGCGAGCAGTACTTC.

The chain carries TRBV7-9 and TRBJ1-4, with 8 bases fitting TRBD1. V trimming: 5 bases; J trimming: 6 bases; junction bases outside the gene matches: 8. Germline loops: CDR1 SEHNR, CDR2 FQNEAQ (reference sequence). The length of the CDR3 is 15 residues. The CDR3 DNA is TGTGCCAGCAGCGTTCGACAGGGGAGGGATGAAAAACTGTTTTTT. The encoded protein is CASSVRQGRDEKLFF.